This T cell receptor beta chain was documented in a study of blood T cell repertoires in COVID-19. About the study: Specimens from acute and convalescent COVID-19 originated in the United States, Italy and Spain. PBMCs, B-cell-depleted T cells, or T cells were the source of the cDNA or gDNA that made up the material.

In the study's own analysis: Nucleated cell counts were estimated from reference gene primer amplification. Some clones are missing from TCRdb's copy, which holds only in-frame ones; the method was immunoSEQ multiplex PCR. The V and J calls and clone size come from that table; D and trimming were worked out from the DNA. The sample contains about 200,000 clones, just under 90% of which appear only once. CDR1 and CDR2 from the germline V gene are SNHLY and FYNNEI. Trimming pared 6 bases from V and 3 bases from J, leaving 14 bases between. There are 14 residues in the CDR3. The rearrangement uses TRBV2 and TRBJ1-2; tentatively, D is TRBD1 (6 bases). The material sequenced was peripheral blood. The sequence was obtained from a man in his fifties or sixties who had recovered from COVID-19. As DNA, the CDR3 is TGTGCCAGCAGGTTAACAGGGTCTGACTATGGCTACACCTTC. Protein: CASRLTGSDYGYTF.